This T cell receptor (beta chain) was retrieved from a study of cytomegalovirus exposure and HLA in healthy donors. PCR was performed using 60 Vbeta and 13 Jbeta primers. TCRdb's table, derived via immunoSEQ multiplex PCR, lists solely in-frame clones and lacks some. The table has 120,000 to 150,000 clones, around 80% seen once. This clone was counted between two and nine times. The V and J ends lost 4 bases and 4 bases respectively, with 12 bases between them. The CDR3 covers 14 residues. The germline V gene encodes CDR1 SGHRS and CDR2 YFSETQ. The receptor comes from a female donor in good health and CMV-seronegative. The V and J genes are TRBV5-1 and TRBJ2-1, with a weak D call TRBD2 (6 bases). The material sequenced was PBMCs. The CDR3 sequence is CASSPGRGYNEQFF. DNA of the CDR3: TGCGCCAGCAGCCCCGGGCGGGGATACAATGAGCAGTTCTTC.